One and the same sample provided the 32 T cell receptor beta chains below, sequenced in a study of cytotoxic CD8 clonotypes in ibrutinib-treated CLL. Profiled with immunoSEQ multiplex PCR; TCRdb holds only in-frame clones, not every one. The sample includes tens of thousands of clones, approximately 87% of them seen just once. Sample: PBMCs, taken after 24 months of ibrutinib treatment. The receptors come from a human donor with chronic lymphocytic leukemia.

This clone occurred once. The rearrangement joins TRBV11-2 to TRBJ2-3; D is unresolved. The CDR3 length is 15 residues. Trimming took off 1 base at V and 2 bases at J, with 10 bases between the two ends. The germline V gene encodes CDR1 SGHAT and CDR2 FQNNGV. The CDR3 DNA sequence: TGTGCCAGCAGCTTAGTAGAGGCCCTCACAGATACGCAGTATTTT. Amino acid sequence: CASSLVEALTDTQYF.

The CDR3 DNA reads TGTGCCAGCAGGACCGACAGGGGGAGCACCTACAATGAGCAGTTCTTC. It yields the protein CASRTDRGSTYNEQFF. V usage is TRBV28 and J usage is TRBJ2-1; 9 positions agree with TRBD1. The CDR3 is made up of 16 amino acids. The J segment lost 2 bases and the V segment lost 6 bases, leaving 8 bases of the junction unmatched. Germline-derived CDR1 and CDR2 are MDHEN and SYDVKM. Complete variable domain (other parts from reference TRBV28 and TRBJ2-1): DVKVTQSSRYLVKRTGEKVFLECVQDMDHENMFWYRQDPGLGLRLIYFSYDVKMKEKGDIPEGYSVSREKKERFSLILESASTNQTSMYLCASRTDRGSTYNEQFFGPGTRLTVL.

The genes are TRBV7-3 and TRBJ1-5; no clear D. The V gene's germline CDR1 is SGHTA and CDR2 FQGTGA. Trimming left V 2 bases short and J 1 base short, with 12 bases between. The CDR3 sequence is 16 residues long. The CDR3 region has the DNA TGTGCCAGCAGCTTAGGCTCCGGGCCAAGCAATCAGCCCCAGCATTTT. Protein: CASSLGSGPSNQPQHF. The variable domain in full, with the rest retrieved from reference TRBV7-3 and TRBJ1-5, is GAGVSQTPSNKVTEKGKYVELRCDPISGHTALYWYRQSLGQGPEFLIYFQGTGAADDSGLPNDRFFAVRPEGSVSTLKIQRTERGDSAVYLCASSLGSGPSNQPQHFGDGTRLSIL.

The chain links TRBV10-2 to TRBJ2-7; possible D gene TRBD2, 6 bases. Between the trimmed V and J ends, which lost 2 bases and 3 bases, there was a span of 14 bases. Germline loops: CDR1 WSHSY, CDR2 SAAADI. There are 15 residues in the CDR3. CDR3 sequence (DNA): TGCGCCAGCAGTGAGGTGGGAGGCAGGGTCTACGAGCAGTACTTC. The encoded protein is CASSEVGGRVYEQYF.

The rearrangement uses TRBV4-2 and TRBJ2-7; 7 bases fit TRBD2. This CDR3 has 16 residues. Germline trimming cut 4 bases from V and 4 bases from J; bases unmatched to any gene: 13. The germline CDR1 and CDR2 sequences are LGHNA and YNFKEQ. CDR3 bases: TGTGCCAGCAGCCTCAGGGAGGCAGCGGGAAGGTACGAGCAGTACTTC. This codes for CASSLREAAGRYEQYF.

The DNA for the CDR3 is TGTGCCAGCAGTGAAGGACACGAACGCGAGCAGTACTTC. It encodes CASSEGHEREQYF. The rearrangement links TRBV2 to TRBJ2-7; D gene unclear. Germline CDR1 reads SNHLY; CDR2 reads FYNNEI. V shed 1 base and J shed 6 bases, with 10 bases lying between them. The CDR3 is 13 amino acids.

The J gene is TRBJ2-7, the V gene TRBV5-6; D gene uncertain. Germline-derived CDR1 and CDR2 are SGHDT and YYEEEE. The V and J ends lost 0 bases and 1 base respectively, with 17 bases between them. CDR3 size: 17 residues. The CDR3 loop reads CASSLGPLWGRSYEQYF. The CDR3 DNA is TGTGCCAGCAGCTTGGGGCCCCTGTGGGGTCGTTCCTACGAGCAGTACTTC.

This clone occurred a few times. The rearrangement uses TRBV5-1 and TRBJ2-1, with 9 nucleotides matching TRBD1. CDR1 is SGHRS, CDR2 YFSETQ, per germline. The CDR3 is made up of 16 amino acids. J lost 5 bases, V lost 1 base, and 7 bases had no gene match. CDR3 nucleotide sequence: TGCGCCAGCAGCTTGCTCGGTTGGGACAGGGACAATGAGCAGTTCTTC. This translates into CASSLLGWDRDNEQFF.

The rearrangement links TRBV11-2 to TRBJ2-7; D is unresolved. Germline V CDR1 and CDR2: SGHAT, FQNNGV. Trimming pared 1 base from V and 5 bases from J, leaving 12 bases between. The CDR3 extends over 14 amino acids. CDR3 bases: TGTGCCAGCAGCTTAGCTAGATTCCTGCACGAGCAGTACTTC. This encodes CASSLARFLHEQYF. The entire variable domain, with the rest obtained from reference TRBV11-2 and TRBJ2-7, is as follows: EAGVAQSPRYKIIEKRQSVAFWCNPISGHATLYWYQQILGQGPKLLIQFQNNGVVDDSQLPKDRFSAERLKGVDSTLKIQPAKLEDSAVYLCASSLARFLHEQYFGPGTRLTVT.

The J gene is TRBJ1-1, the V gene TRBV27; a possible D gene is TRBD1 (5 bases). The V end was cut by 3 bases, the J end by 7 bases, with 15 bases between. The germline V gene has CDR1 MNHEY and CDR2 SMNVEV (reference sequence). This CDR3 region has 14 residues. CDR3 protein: CASSFRRGVNEAFF. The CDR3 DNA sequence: TGTGCCAGCAGTTTTCGGAGGGGTGTTAATGAAGCTTTCTTT.

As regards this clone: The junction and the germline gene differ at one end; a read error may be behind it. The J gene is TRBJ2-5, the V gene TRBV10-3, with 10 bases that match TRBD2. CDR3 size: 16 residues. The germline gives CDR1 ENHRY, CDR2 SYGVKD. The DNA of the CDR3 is TGTACCATCAGTGGGGGACTTGCTAGCGGGAGTGAGACCCAGTACTTC. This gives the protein CTISGGLASGSETQYF.

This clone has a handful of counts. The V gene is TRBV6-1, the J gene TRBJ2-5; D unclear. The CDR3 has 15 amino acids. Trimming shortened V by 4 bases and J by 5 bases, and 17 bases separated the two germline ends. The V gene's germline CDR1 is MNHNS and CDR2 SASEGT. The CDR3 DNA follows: TGTGCCAGCAGTGGCTTGACGACCTTTCAGGAGACCCAGTACTTC. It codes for CASSGLTTFQETQYF.

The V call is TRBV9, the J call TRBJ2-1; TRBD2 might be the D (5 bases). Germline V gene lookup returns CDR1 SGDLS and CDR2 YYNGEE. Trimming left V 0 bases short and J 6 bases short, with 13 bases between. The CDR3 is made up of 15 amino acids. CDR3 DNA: TGTGCCAGCAGCGTAGATCCAGCGGCTACCAATGAGCAGTTCTTC. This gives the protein CASSVDPAATNEQFF.

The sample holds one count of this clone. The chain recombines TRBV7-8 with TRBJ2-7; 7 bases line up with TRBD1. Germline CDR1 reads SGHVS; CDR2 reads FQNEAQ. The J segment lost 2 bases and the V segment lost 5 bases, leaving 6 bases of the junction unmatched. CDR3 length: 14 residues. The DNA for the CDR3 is TGTGCCAGCAGCCCCGGACAGGTAGCCTACGAGCAGTACTTC. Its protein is CASSPGQVAYEQYF.

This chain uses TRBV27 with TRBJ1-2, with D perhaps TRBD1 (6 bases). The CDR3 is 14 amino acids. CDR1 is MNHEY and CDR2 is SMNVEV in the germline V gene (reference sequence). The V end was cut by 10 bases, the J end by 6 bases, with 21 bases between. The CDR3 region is CATGFRGGQDGYTF. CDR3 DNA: TGTGCCACCGGATTCCGGGGGGGGCAGGATGGCTACACCTTC.

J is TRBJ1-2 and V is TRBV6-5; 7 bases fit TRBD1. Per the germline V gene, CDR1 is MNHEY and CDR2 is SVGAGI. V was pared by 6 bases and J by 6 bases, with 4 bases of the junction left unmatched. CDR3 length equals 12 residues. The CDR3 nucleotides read TGTGCCAGCAGCCTAGGACAGGATGGCTACACCTTC. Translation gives CASSLGQDGYTF.

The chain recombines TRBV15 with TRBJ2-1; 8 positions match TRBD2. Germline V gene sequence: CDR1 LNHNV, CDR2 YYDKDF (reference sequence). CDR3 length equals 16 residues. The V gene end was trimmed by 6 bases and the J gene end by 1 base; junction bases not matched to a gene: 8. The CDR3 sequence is CATSDGRAWSYNEQFF. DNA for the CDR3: TGTGCCACCAGTGACGGGAGGGCTTGGTCCTACAATGAGCAGTTCTTC.

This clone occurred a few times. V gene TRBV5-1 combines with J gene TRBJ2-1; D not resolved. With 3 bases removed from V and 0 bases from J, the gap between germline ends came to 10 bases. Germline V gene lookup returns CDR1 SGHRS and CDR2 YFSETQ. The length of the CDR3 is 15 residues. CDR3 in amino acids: CASSSLMGSYNEQFF. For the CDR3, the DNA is TGCGCCAGCAGCTCCCTTATGGGCTCCTACAATGAGCAGTTCTTC.

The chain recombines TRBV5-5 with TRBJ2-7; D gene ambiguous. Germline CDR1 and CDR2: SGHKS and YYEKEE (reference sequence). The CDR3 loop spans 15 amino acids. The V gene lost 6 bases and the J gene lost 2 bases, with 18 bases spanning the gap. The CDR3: CASTPIPVLTYEQYF. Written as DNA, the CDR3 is TGTGCCAGCACCCCTATTCCAGTCCTAACCTACGAGCAGTACTTC.

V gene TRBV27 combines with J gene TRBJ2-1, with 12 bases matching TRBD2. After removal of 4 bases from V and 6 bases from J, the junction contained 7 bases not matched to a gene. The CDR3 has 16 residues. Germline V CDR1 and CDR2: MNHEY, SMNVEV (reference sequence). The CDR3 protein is CASSSLTSGRFNEQFF. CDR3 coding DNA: TGTGCCAGCAGTTCCCTAACTAGCGGGAGGTTCAATGAGCAGTTCTTC.

CDR3 loop: CAISEQGGEKLFF. CDR3 nucleotide sequence: TGTGCCATCAGTGAACAGGGGGGAGAAAAACTGTTTTTT. The chain has TRBV10-3 and TRBJ1-4, with 8 positions matching TRBD1. CDR1 is ENHRY and CDR2 is SYGVKD in the germline V gene. The CDR3 length is 13 residues. The ends lost 3 bases at V and 8 bases at J; junction bases unmatched: 2.

CDR3 in amino acids: CASTGGTEAFF. The CDR3 coding sequence is TGTGCCAGCACCGGGGGCACTGAAGCTTTCTTT. The chain joins TRBV6-5 to TRBJ1-1; weak D call: TRBD1 (5 bases). CDR1 and CDR2 (germline): MNHEY, SVGAGI. Trimming left V 7 bases short and J 4 bases short, with 7 bases between. The CDR3 covers 11 residues.

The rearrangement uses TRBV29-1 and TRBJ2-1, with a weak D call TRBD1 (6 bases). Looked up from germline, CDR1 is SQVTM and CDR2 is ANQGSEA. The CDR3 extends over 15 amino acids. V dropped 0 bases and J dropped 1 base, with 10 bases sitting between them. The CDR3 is CSVEDRDTSYNEQFF. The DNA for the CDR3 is TGCAGCGTTGAAGACCGGGACACATCCTACAATGAGCAGTTCTTC.

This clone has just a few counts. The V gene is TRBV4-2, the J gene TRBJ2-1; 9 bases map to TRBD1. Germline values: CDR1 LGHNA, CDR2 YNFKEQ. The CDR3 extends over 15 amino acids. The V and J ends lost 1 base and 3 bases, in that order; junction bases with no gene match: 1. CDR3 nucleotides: TGTGCCAGCAGCCAAGGGACAGGGGACTACAATGAGCAGTTCTTC. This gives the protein CASSQGTGDYNEQFF.

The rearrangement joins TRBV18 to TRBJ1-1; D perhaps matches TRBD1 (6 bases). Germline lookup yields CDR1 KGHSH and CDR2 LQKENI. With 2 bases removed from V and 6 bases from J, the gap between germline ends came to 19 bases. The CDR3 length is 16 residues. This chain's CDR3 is CASSPEMGAGGAEAFF. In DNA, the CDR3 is TGTGCCAGCTCACCAGAAATGGGGGCGGGGGGAGCTGAAGCTTTCTTT.

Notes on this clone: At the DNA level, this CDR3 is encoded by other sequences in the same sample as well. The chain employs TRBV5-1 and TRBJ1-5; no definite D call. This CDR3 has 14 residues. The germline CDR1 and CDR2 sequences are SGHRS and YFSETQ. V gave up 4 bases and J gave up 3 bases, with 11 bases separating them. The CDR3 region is CASSPGLNNQPQHF. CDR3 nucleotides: TGCGCCAGCAGCCCTGGACTGAACAATCAGCCCCAGCATTTT.

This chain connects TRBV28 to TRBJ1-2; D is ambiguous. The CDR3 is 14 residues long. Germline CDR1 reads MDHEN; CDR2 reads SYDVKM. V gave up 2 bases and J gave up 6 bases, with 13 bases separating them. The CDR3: CASSLIAGDDGYTF. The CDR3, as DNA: TGTGCCAGCAGTTTAATCGCAGGAGATGATGGCTACACCTTC.

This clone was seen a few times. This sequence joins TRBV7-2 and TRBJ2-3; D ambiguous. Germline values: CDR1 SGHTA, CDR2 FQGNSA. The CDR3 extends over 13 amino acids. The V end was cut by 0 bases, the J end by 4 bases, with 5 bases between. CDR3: CASSLAAADTQYF. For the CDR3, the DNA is TGTGCCAGCAGCTTAGCAGCAGCAGATACGCAGTATTTT.

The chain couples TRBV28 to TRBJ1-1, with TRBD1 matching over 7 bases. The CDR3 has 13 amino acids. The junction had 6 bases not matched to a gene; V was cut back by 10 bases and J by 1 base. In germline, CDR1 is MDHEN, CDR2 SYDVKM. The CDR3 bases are TGTGCCACCAGGGGGACGGCGAACACTGAAGCTTTCTTT. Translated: CATRGTANTEAFF. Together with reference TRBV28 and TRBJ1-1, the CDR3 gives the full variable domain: DVKVTQSSRYLVKRTGEKVFLECVQDMDHENMFWYRQDPGLGLRLIYFSYDVKMKEKGDIPEGYSVSREKKERFSLILESASTNQTSMYLCATRGTANTEAFFGQGTRLTVV.

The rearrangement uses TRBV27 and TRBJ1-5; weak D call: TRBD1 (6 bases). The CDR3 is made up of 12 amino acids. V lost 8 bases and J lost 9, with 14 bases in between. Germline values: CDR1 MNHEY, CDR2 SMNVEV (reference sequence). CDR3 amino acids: CASGKGDGPQHF. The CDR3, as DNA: TGTGCCAGCGGAAAGGGGGATGGGCCCCAGCATTTT.

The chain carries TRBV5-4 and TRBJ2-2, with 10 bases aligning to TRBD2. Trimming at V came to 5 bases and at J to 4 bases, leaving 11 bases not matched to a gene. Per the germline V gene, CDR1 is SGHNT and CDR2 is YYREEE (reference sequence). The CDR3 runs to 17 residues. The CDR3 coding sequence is TGTGCCAGCAGTCCCGAAGGCGCTAGCGGGAGCACCGGGGAGCTGTTTTTT. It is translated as CASSPEGASGSTGELFF.

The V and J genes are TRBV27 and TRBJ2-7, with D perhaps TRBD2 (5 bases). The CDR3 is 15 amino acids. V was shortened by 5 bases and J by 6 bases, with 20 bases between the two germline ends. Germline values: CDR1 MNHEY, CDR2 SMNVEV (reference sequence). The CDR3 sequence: CASSPALAQAGEQYF. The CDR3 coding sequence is TGTGCCAGCAGTCCGGCCCTAGCCCAAGCTGGCGAGCAGTACTTC.